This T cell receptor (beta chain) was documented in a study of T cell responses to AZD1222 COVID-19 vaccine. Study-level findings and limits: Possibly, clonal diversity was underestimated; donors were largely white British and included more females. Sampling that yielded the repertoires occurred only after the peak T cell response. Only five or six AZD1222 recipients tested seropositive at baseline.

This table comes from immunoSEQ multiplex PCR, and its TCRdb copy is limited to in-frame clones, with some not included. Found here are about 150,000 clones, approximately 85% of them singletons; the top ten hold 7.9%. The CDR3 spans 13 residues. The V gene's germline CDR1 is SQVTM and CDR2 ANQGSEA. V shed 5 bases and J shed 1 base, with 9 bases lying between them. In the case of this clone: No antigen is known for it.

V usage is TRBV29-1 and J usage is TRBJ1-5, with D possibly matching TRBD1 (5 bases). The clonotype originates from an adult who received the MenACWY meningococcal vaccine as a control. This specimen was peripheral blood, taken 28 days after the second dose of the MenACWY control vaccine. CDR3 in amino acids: CSVLGESNQPQHF. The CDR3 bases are TGCAGCGTTTTGGGGGAGAGCAATCAGCCCCAGCATTTT.